This TCR beta chain was recovered during a study of T cells in women clearing cervical HPV infection. On the study more broadly: Case blood was drawn a median approximately five months after lesion detection. Study-wide results and limits: CIN3+ cases had significantly higher TCR richness than controls; evenness did not differ. Richness plus V gene abundances separated cases from controls with AUC 0.8 to 0.85.

Comments on this clone: Its antigen is undetermined. Read coverage stops 3 residues before the CDR3 terminus; the germline J gene supplies the remainder.

Germline loops: CDR1 MNHNS, CDR2 SASEGT. The length of the CDR3 is 16 residues. Measured with immunoSEQ multiplex PCR; TCRdb has only the in-frame clones, and not every one. The sample has tens of thousands of clones. Each participant carried one incident cervical HPV16 infection only. Material: blood buffy coat. The chain recombines TRBV6-1 with TRBJ2-4, with unresolved D. This TCR was recovered from a woman aged 18 to 75 with a cervical HPV16 infection that either progressed to CIN3+ or cleared (not recorded which). The CDR3 reads CASSEAQTKANYGQYF. The CDR3 DNA, read in part, is TGTGCCAGCAGTGAAGCCCAGACGAAAGCTAACTATGGT.